The T cell receptor beta chain under discussion was sequenced for a study of blood T cells in healthy people across ages. PBMCs numbering at least 7 million were isolated per sample. Then a second PCR, running roughly 6 to 11 cycles, was carried out with a sample-barcoded 5' primer and a J-beta primer mix. Each cDNA was tagged by a template-switch adaptor containing 12 random nucleotides. TCRdb fed the 5' RACE reads into MiXCR, producing one record per CDR3 protein. The table lists some 780,000 distinct CDR3 sequences, more than 55% of them singletons. CDR1 is MDHEN, CDR2 SYDVKM, per germline. The CDR3 loop spans 19 amino acids. J lost 4 bases, V lost 2 bases, and 15 bases had no gene match.

Input material: blood. The clonotype originates from a man aged 35-49 years in good health. This chain links TRBV28 with TRBJ2-1, with 9 bases identical to TRBD2. The CDR3 DNA is TGTGCCAGCAGTTTAAGTAGGCGGCCGAGCGGGGGGCCGTACAATGAGCAGTTCTTC. Its protein is CASSLSRRPSGGPYNEQFF.